This entry lists 32 T cell receptor beta chains sequenced from one sample in a study of T cells in Graves' hyperthyroidism and ophthalmopathy. There were TCR beta CDR3 regions amplified from RNA transcripts. TCR CDR3 regions were first amplified by RT-PCR with HTBI primers. TCRdb redid the calling of the multiplex PCR reads with MiXCR, one entry per CDR3 protein. The sample has more than 300,000 distinct CDR3 sequences, about 17% seen once. The sample was blood. These receptors were taken from a woman in her twenties or thirties with Graves' hyperthyroidism that later progressed to Graves' ophthalmopathy.

This clonotype was seen at least ten times. The V call is TRBV12-3 or TRBV12-4, the J call TRBJ1-2; weak D call: TRBD1 (6 bases). The CDR3 has 19 amino acids. Trimming stripped 1 base from V and 7 bases from J, with 28 bases between. CDR3 amino acids: CASSLERRSTTEKGGGYTF. The CDR3 DNA follows: TGTGCCAGCAGTTTAGAGAGGAGGTCCACGACGGAAAAAGGGGGTGGCTACACCTTC.

V usage is TRBV29-1 and J usage is TRBJ2-7, with 8 bases matching TRBD2. This CDR3 region has 13 residues. Trimming at V came to 7 bases and at J to 2 bases, leaving 7 bases not matched to a gene. The germline V gene has CDR1 SQVTM and CDR2 ANQGSEA. CDR3 sequence: CSAGGDLTYEQYF. CDR3 nucleotides: TGCAGCGCCGGGGGGGATCTGACCTACGAGCAGTACTTC.

The chain joins TRBV4-1 to TRBJ1-5, with TRBD1 as a possible D gene (6 bases). The V and J ends lost 1 base and 6 bases respectively, with 22 bases between them. The CDR3 contains 18 residues. The germline V gene has CDR1 MGHRA and CDR2 YSYEKL. The CDR3 nucleotides read TGCGCCAGCAGCCAAGGGCGGGCGGGGCAGGGGATGCGTCAGCCCCAGCATTTT. Protein product: CASSQGRAGQGMRQPQHF.

This clonotype showed up many times. The chain uses TRBV7-9 and TRBJ2-3; D gene ambiguous. V dropped 6 bases and J dropped 4 bases, with 14 bases sitting between them. This CDR3 comprises 14 residues. Germline V gives CDR1 SEHNR, CDR2 FQNEAQ (reference sequence). The CDR3 sequence: CASRPEVGADTQYF. The CDR3 DNA follows: TGTGCCAGCAGGCCCGAAGTCGGTGCAGATACGCAGTATTTT.

The chain couples TRBV28 to TRBJ2-2; 11 bases line up with TRBD2. The CDR3 spans 15 residues. Unmatched junction bases numbered 5, after V lost 5 bases and J lost 6 bases. Germline values: CDR1 MDHEN, CDR2 SYDVKM. CDR3 region: CASSGYSGGAGELFF. The CDR3 bases are TGTGCCAGCAGTGGATATAGCGGGGGGGCCGGGGAGCTGTTTTTT.

This clonotype came up a few times. This chain connects TRBV4-2 to TRBJ2-1; D uncertain. The CDR3 has 13 residues. Trimming stripped 4 bases from V and 6 bases from J, with 10 bases between. The germline V gene has CDR1 LGHNA and CDR2 YNFKEQ. The CDR3 coding sequence is TGTGCCAGCAGCCCAACCAACCTCAATGAGCAGTTCTTC. The encoded protein is CASSPTNLNEQFF.

V gene TRBV7-2 combines with J gene TRBJ2-5; 9 bases agree with TRBD1. CDR3 length: 18 residues. Trimming removed 2 bases from V and 4 bases from J; junction bases left unmatched: 14. The germline V gene has CDR1 SGHTA and CDR2 FQGNSA. CDR3 sequence (DNA): TGTGCCAGCAGCTTATTTCGCTTTGGACAGGGGACAGGAGAGACCCAGTACTTC. This gives the protein CASSLFRFGQGTGETQYF.

This clonotype was recorded at least ten times. The chain recombines TRBV11-2 with TRBJ2-7; 7 bases are a match to TRBD1. Germline CDR1 and CDR2: SGHAT and FQNNGV. Trimming at V came to 1 base and at J to 0 bases, leaving 9 bases not matched to a gene. CDR3 length: 17 residues. CDR3 sequence (DNA): TGTGCCAGCAGCTTAGCCCGAGGACAGGTTAGCTCCTACGAGCAGTACTTC. It specifies CASSLARGQVSSYEQYF. Full variable domain (remainder filled in from reference TRBV11-2 and TRBJ2-7): EAGVAQSPRYKIIEKRQSVAFWCNPISGHATLYWYQQILGQGPKLLIQFQNNGVVDDSQLPKDRFSAERLKGVDSTLKIQPAKLEDSAVYLCASSLARGQVSSYEQYFGPGTRLTVT.

This clonotype was detected ten times or more. This chain joins TRBV28 and TRBJ1-4, with 10 bases identical to TRBD1. CDR1 MDHEN and CDR2 SYDVKM come from the germline V gene. The ends lost 0 bases at V and 0 bases at J; junction bases unmatched: 10. CDR3 size: 20 residues. CDR3 DNA: TGTGCCAGCAGTTTATGGTTCGGACAGGGGGGAGATGCAACTAATGAAAAACTGTTTTTT. The encoded protein is CASSLWFGQGGDATNEKLFF.

This clonotype has at least ten counts. The V and J genes are TRBV11-2 and TRBJ2-7; TRBD1 or TRBD2 may be the D gene (5 bases each). Germline V CDR1 and CDR2: SGHAT, FQNNGV. The CDR3 contains 13 residues. V was pared by 6 bases and J by 3 bases, with 12 bases between. CDR3 region: CASRGEPHYEQYF. The CDR3 nucleotides read TGTGCCAGCAGGGGGGAACCTCACTACGAGCAGTACTTC.

This sequence joins TRBV20-1 and TRBJ2-5; weak D call: TRBD2 (5 bases). From germline, CDR1 is DFQATT and CDR2 SNEGSKA (reference sequence). The CDR3 has 12 residues. V lost 3 bases and J 4 bases, leaving 9 bases between the germline ends. This CDR3 reads CSASFGGETQYF. The CDR3 nucleotides read TGCAGTGCTAGTTTTGGAGGAGAGACCCAGTACTTC.

This clonotype was recorded many times. The CDR3 is CATEGAQVYEQYF. Written as DNA, the CDR3 is TGTGCCACCGAGGGAGCACAGGTCTACGAGCAGTACTTC. The chain is built from TRBV6-1 and TRBJ2-7, with D perhaps TRBD1 or TRBD2 (5 bases each). From germline, CDR1 is MNHNS and CDR2 SASEGT. The CDR3 has 13 residues. V lost 10 bases and J 3 bases, leaving 16 bases between the germline ends.

The sample holds many counts of this clonotype. The rearrangement uses TRBV11-2 and TRBJ2-7; D tentatively fits TRBD1 or TRBD2 (5 bases each). Germline-derived CDR1 and CDR2 are SGHAT and FQNNGV. V lost 7 bases and J lost 3, with 16 bases in between. The CDR3 is 14 residues long. The CDR3 DNA reads as TGTGCCAGCACCGAGACCCGGGGCAACTACGAGCAGTACTTC. The encoded protein is CASTETRGNYEQYF.

The CDR3: CASSYSREAFF. The CDR3 region has the DNA TGTGCCAGCAGTTACTCGCGCGAAGCTTTCTTT. The V call is TRBV6-5, the J call TRBJ1-1; D unresolved. This CDR3 has 11 residues. The ends were cut back, 0 bases at V and 8 bases at J, with 4 bases in the middle. The germline gives CDR1 MNHEY, CDR2 SVGAGI.

This clonotype has a count of ten or more. V is TRBV20-1 and J is TRBJ1-4, with D maybe TRBD1 (5 bases). Trimming took 6 bases from V and 2 from J, leaving 10 bases between them. CDR3 length: 13 residues. Germline lookup yields CDR1 DFQATT and CDR2 SNEGSKA (reference sequence). The DNA for the CDR3 is TGCAGTGCCGACTCAGGGACTAATGAAAAACTGTTTTTT. It is translated as CSADSGTNEKLFF.

In this sample, this clonotype turned up many times. The genes are TRBV4-2 and TRBJ2-2; a possible D gene is TRBD1 (5 bases). The CDR3 contains 15 residues. Germline values: CDR1 LGHNA, CDR2 YNFKEQ. Trimming took 4 bases from V and 2 from J, leaving 11 bases between them. CDR3 loop: CASSRNRLNTGELFF. In nucleotides, the CDR3 is TGTGCCAGCAGCCGAAACAGGTTAAACACCGGGGAGCTGTTTTTT.

The chain has TRBV6-1 and TRBJ1-5; D possibly corresponds to TRBD1 (6 bases). V shed 5 bases and J shed 2 bases, with 13 bases lying between them. There are 15 residues in the CDR3. Germline CDR1 MNHNS, CDR2 SASEGT. The CDR3 here is CASSSQGIRNQPQHF. DNA for the CDR3: TGTGCCAGCAGTTCTCAGGGGATTCGCAATCAGCCCCAGCATTTT.

Here the CDR3 reads CASTSTGGVPHF. As DNA, the CDR3 is TGTGCCAGCACCTCGACAGGGGGGGTGCCGCATTTT. V and J are TRBV19 and TRBJ1-5; the match to TRBD1 covers 9 bases. The CDR3 is 12 residues long. J lost 15 bases, V lost 9 bases, and 12 bases had no gene match. Per germline, CDR1 LNHDA and CDR2 SQIVND (reference sequence).

The chain joins TRBV29-1 to TRBJ1-2, with a weak D call TRBD1 (5 bases). Germline loops: CDR1 SQVTM, CDR2 ANQGSEA. V was trimmed by 6 bases and J by 13 bases, leaving 18 bases between them. This CDR3 spans 11 amino acids. The DNA for the CDR3 is TGCAGCGTGGAGTTGAAGGGACTTAGCACCTTC. It translates to CSVELKGLSTF.

This clonotype was picked up many times. J is TRBJ2-1 and V is TRBV2, with TRBD2 matching over 9 bases. Germline V lookup: CDR1 SNHLY, CDR2 FYNNEI. V trimming: 6 bases; J trimming: 8 bases; junction bases outside the gene matches: 11. The CDR3 spans 15 residues. DNA for the CDR3: TGTGCCAGCAGCAAACCGTCGACTAGCGGCGATGAGCAGTTCTTC. Encoded protein: CASSKPSTSGDEQFF.

This clonotype was recorded at least ten times. The genes are TRBV6-2 or TRBV6-3 and TRBJ2-1, with unresolved D. V was pared by 7 bases and J by 5 bases, with 15 bases between. Per the germline V gene, CDR1 is MNHEY and CDR2 is SVGEGT. The CDR3 length is 14 residues. As DNA, the CDR3 is TGTGCCAGCACCCCTCTAGTACCCGACAATGAGCAGTTCTTC. Encoded protein: CASTPLVPDNEQFF.

This clonotype turned up a few times. CDR3 nucleotide sequence: TGTGCCAGCGGCAGGCGGGACAAGGGAGTCCGCGAGCAGTACTTC. This translates into CASGRRDKGVREQYF. This chain joins TRBV7-9 and TRBJ2-7; possibly TRBD1 or TRBD2 for D (6 bases each). V lost 8 bases and J lost 6, with 23 bases in between. Looked up from germline, CDR1 is SEHNR and CDR2 is FQNEAQ (reference sequence). The CDR3 totals 15 residues.

A remark on this clonotype: Because the CDR3 is missing its conserved closing phenylalanine or tryptophan, this is likely a read error. The chain carries TRBV27 and TRBJ1-4, with D unclear. The CDR3 spans 17 residues. Per germline, CDR1 MNHEY and CDR2 SMNVEV (reference sequence). DNA for the CDR3: TGTGCCAGCAGTTCCTTCGACCTCGGCCCAACTAGTGAAAAACTGTTTTCT. Amino acids: CASSSFDLGPTSEKLFS.

The rearrangement joins TRBV27 to TRBJ2-3; no reliable D call. Germline V gene lookup returns CDR1 MNHEY and CDR2 SMNVEV (reference sequence). V gave up 3 bases and J gave up 4 bases, with 23 bases separating them. The CDR3 covers 18 residues. CDR3 sequence: CASSFESAVPTSADTQYF. The CDR3 nucleotides read TGTGCCAGCAGTTTCGAGTCCGCAGTCCCTACGAGCGCAGATACGCAGTATTTT.

This clonotype was seen repeatedly, ten times or more. The rearrangement links TRBV19 to TRBJ1-5; weak D call: TRBD1 (5 bases). Germline V gene sequence: CDR1 LNHDA, CDR2 SQIVND (reference sequence). The germline V and J ends were trimmed by 7 bases and 4 bases, with 14 bases remaining between them. This CDR3 region has 14 residues. The CDR3 reads CASMQGIGNQPQHF. The CDR3 region has the DNA TGTGCCAGTATGCAGGGTATTGGGAATCAGCCCCAGCATTTT.

The V and J genes are TRBV9 and TRBJ1-3; D uncertain. CDR1 and CDR2 from the germline V gene are SGDLS and YYNGEE. The CDR3 covers 14 residues. V lost 2 bases and J 2 bases, leaving 8 bases between the germline ends. CDR3 amino acids: CASSVEGAGNTIYF. The CDR3 DNA reads TGTGCCAGCAGCGTTGAGGGAGCTGGAAACACCATATATTTT.

This clonotype was recorded many times. The gene calls are TRBV5-1 and TRBJ1-1, with D unresolved. Germline lookup yields CDR1 SGHRS and CDR2 YFSETQ. Trimming pared 0 bases from V and 7 bases from J, leaving 13 bases between. There are 14 residues in the CDR3. The CDR3 region is CASSLANRVNEAFF. The CDR3, as DNA: TGCGCCAGCAGCTTGGCCAATCGGGTCAATGAAGCTTTCTTT.

This clonotype showed up many times. V is TRBV7-2 and J is TRBJ2-3; either TRBD1 or TRBD2 may fit D (5 bases each). Germline lookup yields CDR1 SGHTA and CDR2 FQGNSA. The CDR3 is 16 residues long. V dropped 3 bases and J dropped 0 bases, with 13 bases sitting between them. CDR3 in amino acids: CASSFISGPSTDTQYF. The CDR3 bases are TGTGCCAGCAGCTTTATATCGGGGCCGAGCACAGATACGCAGTATTTT.

Remarks on this clonotype: A read error is possible here, since a much larger clone lies one base away. The chain is built from TRBV28 and TRBJ2-3; the match to TRBD1 covers 8 bases. Per the germline V gene, CDR1 is MDHEN and CDR2 is SYDVKM. The CDR3 runs 20 residues. The junction had 17 bases not matched to a gene; V was cut back by 1 base and J by 2 bases. CDR3 region: CASSLSQIGTGGLHTDTQYF. The DNA of the CDR3 is TGTGCCAGCAGTTTATCACAGATCGGGACAGGTGGATTGCACACAGATACGCAGTATTTT. Complete variable domain (other parts from reference TRBV28 and TRBJ2-3): DVKVTQSSRYLVKRTGEKVFLECVQDMDHENMFWYRQDPGLGLRLIYFSYDVKMKEKGDIPEGYSVSREKKERFSLILESASTNQTSMYLCASSLSQIGTGGLHTDTQYFGPGTRLTVL.

This clonotype was observed at least ten times. As DNA, the CDR3 is TGTGCCAGCAGTTACCCCGGGGTATCGGAAAAACTGTTTTTT. Translated: CASSYPGVSEKLFF. The J gene is TRBJ1-4, the V gene TRBV6-5; D remains ambiguous. Trimming left V 2 bases short and J 8 bases short, with 12 bases between. Germline V gene data show CDR1 as MNHEY and CDR2 as SVGAGI. The length of the CDR3 is 14 residues.

This clonotype was seen more than once but under ten times. The rearrangement links TRBV7-8 to TRBJ2-1; possible D gene TRBD2, 6 bases. V lost 2 bases and J lost 4, with 18 bases in between. CDR1 and CDR2 from the germline V gene are SGHVS and FQNEAQ. The length of the CDR3 is 17 residues. Here the CDR3 DNA reads TGTGCCAGCAGCTTATCTGGCGGTAGCGGACTTTACAATGAGCAGTTCTTC. Its translation: CASSLSGGSGLYNEQFF.

The rearrangement joins TRBV2 to TRBJ1-5, with 7 bases identical to TRBD1. The ends lost 6 bases at V and 4 bases at J; junction bases unmatched: 9. This CDR3 is built from 15 residues. The germline V gene encodes CDR1 SNHLY and CDR2 FYNNEI. CDR3 bases: TGTGCCAGCAGAGATTACAGGGGTAGGAATCAGCCCCAGCATTTT. This codes for CASRDYRGRNQPQHF.